The 25 T cell receptor beta chains below all came from one sample that was sequenced in a study of shared clonotypes between healthy human individuals. Data came from immunoSEQ multiplex PCR; TCRdb stores just in-frame clones and leaves some out. Among millions of clones, roughly 94% were seen once, and the ten largest hold roughly 0.13%. Sequenced sample: naive CD4+ T cells sorted from blood. Subset defined: CD45RA+ positively selected. These receptors came from a man between 18 and 29 years old in good health.

This clone was seen once. This chain links TRBV5-1 with TRBJ2-3, with 9 nucleotides matching TRBD2. This CDR3 contains 15 residues. Germline CDR1 SGHRS, CDR2 YFSETQ. The ends lost 3 bases at V and 8 bases at J; junction bases unmatched: 10. The CDR3 reads CASSWEIAGDGTQYF. The CDR3, as DNA: TGCGCCAGCAGCTGGGAAATAGCGGGGGATGGTACGCAGTATTTT.

The rearrangement joins TRBV10-2 to TRBJ1-5; a possible D gene is TRBD1 (6 bases). Between the trimmed V and J ends, which lost 3 bases and 10 bases, there was a span of 7 bases. Germline CDR1 reads WSHSY; CDR2 reads SAAADI. CDR3 length: 11 amino acids. For the CDR3, the DNA is TGCGCCAGCAGTGATGGGGGCCCCCAGCATTTT. This sequence encodes CASSDGGPQHF.

V is TRBV6-1 and J is TRBJ2-5, with 10 positions matching TRBD1. The CDR3 runs to 14 residues. Germline values: CDR1 MNHNS, CDR2 SASEGT. V gave up 8 bases and J gave up 5 bases; unmatched junction bases: 8. As DNA, the CDR3 is TGTGCCAGCGAGACAGGGGGCGTAAAGGAGACCCAGTACTTC. Amino acids: CASETGGVKETQYF.

The J gene is TRBJ1-6, the V gene TRBV6-1, with D possibly being TRBD1 (6 bases). Trimming left V 6 bases short and J 7 bases short, with 10 bases between. The CDR3 spans 13 residues. CDR1 is MNHNS and CDR2 is SASEGT in the germline V gene. The CDR3 region has the DNA TGTGCCAGCAGGCAGGACAGAAATTCACCCCTCCACTTT. This encodes CASRQDRNSPLHF.

The chain couples TRBV7-9 to TRBJ2-3; D unresolved. Germline V gives CDR1 SEHNR, CDR2 FQNEAQ (reference sequence). The CDR3 length is 12 residues. Trimming stripped 7 bases from V and 3 bases from J, with 8 bases between. The CDR3 region has the DNA TGTGCCAGCACCGACGGAACAGATACGCAGTATTTT. Residues: CASTDGTDTQYF.

V usage is TRBV7-2 and J usage is TRBJ2-2; D perhaps matches TRBD2 (5 bases). Trimming took 2 bases from V and 1 from J, leaving 8 bases between them. This CDR3 has 15 amino acids. Germline V gene data show CDR1 as SGHTA and CDR2 as FQGNSA. CDR3 sequence (DNA): TGTGCCAGCAGCTTACTAGCAGTGAACACCGGGGAGCTGTTTTTT. Encoded protein: CASSLLAVNTGELFF.

This sequence joins TRBV7-8 and TRBJ2-7, with D possibly being TRBD1 (5 bases). Germline V CDR1 and CDR2: SGHVS, FQNEAQ. The V end was cut by 5 bases, the J end by 0 bases, with 11 bases between. This CDR3 has 14 amino acids. DNA for the CDR3: TGTGCCAGCAGCCCACGACAGCCCTCCTACGAGCAGTACTTC. Translating gives CASSPRQPSYEQYF.

This chain connects TRBV4-2 to TRBJ2-3, with D perhaps TRBD2 (7 bases). The CDR3 totals 17 residues. Per the germline V gene, CDR1 is LGHNA and CDR2 is YNFKEQ. The V and J ends lost 1 base and 6 bases respectively, with 20 bases between them. CDR3 nucleotides: TGTGCCAGCAGCCAAGTTACTTCGGCGGGGGCTTCGGATACGCAGTATTTT. Protein product: CASSQVTSAGASDTQYF.

The chain carries TRBV6-1 and TRBJ2-6, with TRBD1 as a possible D gene (6 bases). CDR1 is MNHNS, CDR2 SASEGT, per germline. V was cut by 1 base and J by 3 bases, with 7 bases left in between. The CDR3 contains 15 residues. This CDR3 is CASSEGGLGANVLTF. The CDR3 DNA reads as TGTGCCAGCAGTGAAGGGGGGCTTGGGGCCAACGTCCTGACTTTC.

The chain recombines TRBV7-8 with TRBJ1-3; no clear D gene. The germline V gene encodes CDR1 SGHVS and CDR2 FQNEAQ. CDR3 length: 15 residues. With 2 bases removed from V and 0 bases from J, the gap between germline ends came to 8 bases. CDR3 nucleotide sequence: TGTGCCAGCAGCTTAAACATTCTCTCTGGAAACACCATATATTTT. It is translated as CASSLNILSGNTIYF.

The chain employs TRBV7-2 and TRBJ2-2; perhaps TRBD2 as D (6 bases). CDR1 is SGHTA and CDR2 is FQGNSA in the germline V gene. This CDR3 is built from 16 residues. The V and J ends lost 6 bases and 1 base respectively, with 15 bases between them. CDR3 residues: CASRPPGLMNTGELFF. DNA of the CDR3: TGTGCCAGCAGGCCACCGGGACTCATGAACACCGGGGAGCTGTTTTTT.

The rearrangement links TRBV5-6 to TRBJ2-1; 9 bases match TRBD1. In germline, CDR1 is SGHDT, CDR2 YYEEEE. The V and J ends lost 0 bases and 5 bases, in that order; junction bases with no gene match: 3. This CDR3 comprises 15 residues. In DNA form, the CDR3 reads TGTGCCAGCAGCTTGGACAGGGGGCTAAACAATGAGCAGTTCTTC. It encodes CASSLDRGLNNEQFF.

The CDR3: CASTYGTGNIAAEAFF. CDR3 DNA sequence: TGTGCCAGCACCTACGGGACAGGGAATATTGCAGCTGAAGCTTTCTTT. The chain links TRBV6-6 to TRBJ1-1, with TRBD1 identical over 9 bases. The CDR3 contains 16 residues. After removal of 7 bases from V and 6 bases from J, the junction contained 15 bases not matched to a gene. CDR1 is MNHNY and CDR2 is SVGAGI in the germline V gene (reference sequence).

The CDR3 region is CASSLARTSGSYEQYF. The CDR3 DNA is TGTGCCAGCAGCTTAGCCCGGACTAGCGGGAGCTACGAGCAGTACTTC. This chain uses TRBV7-9 with TRBJ2-7, with 13 bases lining up with TRBD2. V trimming: 0 bases; J trimming: 3 bases; junction bases outside the gene matches: 2. CDR1 is SEHNR and CDR2 is FQNEAQ in the germline V gene (reference sequence). The CDR3 consists of 16 residues. Based on the CDR3 plus reference TRBV7-9 and TRBJ2-7, the full variable domain is DTGVSQNPRHKITKRGQNVTFRCDPISEHNRLYWYRQTLGQGPEFLTYFQNEAQLEKSRLLSDRFSAERPKGSFSTLEIQRTEQGDSAMYLCASSLARTSGSYEQYFGPGTRLTVT.

The rearrangement uses TRBV2 and TRBJ1-1; the D gene is possibly TRBD1 (5 bases). Germline V gene data show CDR1 as SNHLY and CDR2 as FYNNEI. CDR3 length equals 13 residues. V gave up 7 bases and J gave up 6 bases, with 15 bases separating them. The CDR3 sequence is CASTGQGRAEAFF. Written as DNA, the CDR3 is TGTGCCAGCACAGGCCAGGGCAGGGCTGAAGCTTTCTTT.

The V gene is TRBV2, the J gene TRBJ2-3; 11 nucleotides agree with TRBD2. CDR3 length: 15 amino acids. The trim removed 4 bases at V and 2 bases at J, leaving 2 bases unmatched. The germline V gene has CDR1 SNHLY and CDR2 FYNNEI. CDR3 protein: CASSVTSGVTDTQYF. The CDR3, as DNA: TGTGCCAGCAGTGTGACTAGCGGGGTCACAGATACGCAGTATTTT.

The chain carries TRBV5-1 and TRBJ2-5, with 8 bases fitting TRBD2. Germline values: CDR1 SGHRS, CDR2 YFSETQ. V trimming: 5 bases; J trimming: 1 base; junction bases outside the gene matches: 4. This CDR3 is 14 amino acids long. CDR3 sequence (DNA): TGCGCCAGCAGGATGAGCGGGGGCCAAGAGACCCAGTACTTC. Protein sequence: CASRMSGGQETQYF.

This clone has only one observation. The chain links TRBV4-2 to TRBJ1-4; the D gene is possibly TRBD1 (5 bases). The V and J ends lost 4 bases and 3 bases respectively, with 9 bases between them. This CDR3 is built from 14 residues. Germline CDR1 is LGHNA and CDR2 is YNFKEQ. As DNA, the CDR3 is TGTGCCAGCAGCCTAGGGGTTGCTAATGAAAAACTGTTTTTT. It codes for CASSLGVANEKLFF.

Comments on this clone: Additional DNA sequences in this sample encode the identical CDR3. The V and J genes are TRBV18 and TRBJ1-6; 8 bases align to TRBD1. CDR1 and CDR2 (germline): KGHSH, LQKENI. J gave up 8 bases and V 2 bases, and 5 bases lay outside the gene matches. CDR3 length equals 15 residues. The CDR3: CASSPLQGGDSPLHF. The CDR3 coding sequence is TGTGCCAGCTCACCATTACAGGGGGGCGATTCACCCCTCCACTTT.

The CDR3 coding sequence is TGTGCCGGAGAGGACAGGGGTTCCTACGAGCAGTACTTC. Translated: CAGEDRGSYEQYF. V and J are TRBV21-1 and TRBJ2-7; TRBD1 is the table's D call and was not checked against the DNA. TRBV21-1 is classified as a pseudogene. The CDR3 loop spans 13 amino acids.

The CDR3 is CASSPLRGPYGYTF. The CDR3 DNA reads as TGCGCCAGCAGCCCCCTACGGGGGCCTTATGGCTACACCTTC. The V call is TRBV5-1, the J call TRBJ1-2; TRBD1 might be the D (6 bases). From germline, CDR1 is SGHRS and CDR2 YFSETQ. V gave up 4 bases and J gave up 5 bases, with 15 bases separating them. The CDR3 loop spans 14 amino acids.

The chain joins TRBV25-1 to TRBJ1-4; D gene unclear. The CDR3 totals 13 residues. Germline V gene lookup returns CDR1 MGHDK and CDR2 SYGVNS. Trimming pared 6 bases from V and 3 bases from J, leaving 8 bases between. The CDR3 here is CASRRTANEKLFF. The CDR3 DNA reads TGTGCCAGCAGGAGAACTGCTAATGAAAAACTGTTTTTT.

The rearrangement links TRBV5-1 to TRBJ1-2; a weak D match, TRBD1 (6 bases). Looked up from germline, CDR1 is SGHRS and CDR2 is YFSETQ. The V gene lost 2 bases and the J gene lost 5 bases, with 10 bases spanning the gap. The CDR3 extends over 13 amino acids. CDR3 in DNA: TGCGCCAGCAGCTTCGGACAGAGTTATGGCTACACCTTC. Protein: CASSFGQSYGYTF.

With respect to this clone: Other DNA sequences in the sample encode the same CDR3. The V call is TRBV6-6, the J call TRBJ1-2; D ambiguous. CDR1 and CDR2 from the germline V gene are MNHNY and SVGAGI (reference sequence). V was pared by 5 bases and J by 2 bases, with 6 bases between. The CDR3 runs 12 residues. The CDR3 here is CASSTGNYGYTF. The CDR3 DNA sequence: TGTGCCAGCAGTACGGGCAACTATGGCTACACCTTC.

The chain combines TRBV7-2 with TRBJ2-7; TRBD1 matches 8 bases. V shed 4 bases and J 5 bases; nucleotides not matched to a gene: 4. Germline V lookup: CDR1 SGHTA, CDR2 FQGNSA. The CDR3 consists of 13 residues. The CDR3 loop reads CASSYDRGHEQYF. Written as DNA, the CDR3 is TGTGCCAGCAGCTACGACAGGGGCCACGAGCAGTACTTC.